These 10 T cell receptor beta chains originate from one sample sequenced in a study of blood T cells in healthy people across ages. Primed by a sample-barcoded 5' primer and a J-beta primer mix, a second PCR proceeded for roughly 7 to 12 cycles. TCRdb re-analysed the 5' RACE reads in MiXCR, keeping a single row per CDR3 protein. The sample records roughly 800,000 distinct CDR3 sequences, 58% being singletons. Sequencing was done on a sample of blood. The receptors were gathered from a man aged 25-45 years in good health.

There are a few counts of this clonotype. V is TRBV7-2 and J is TRBJ2-3, with 8 bases fitting TRBD2. The length of the CDR3 is 16 residues. V lost 1 base to trimming and J lost 5 bases; unmatched junction nucleotides: 8. CDR1 and CDR2 from the germline V gene are SGHTA and FQGNSA. CDR3 sequence: CASSLEPGLDIDTQYF. The DNA of the CDR3 is TGTGCCAGCAGCTTAGAACCGGGACTAGATATAGATACGCAGTATTTT.

The J gene is TRBJ2-7, the V gene TRBV6-5; TRBD1 matches at 7 bases. CDR1 is MNHEY and CDR2 is SVGAGI in the germline V gene. V lost 6 bases to trimming and J lost 3 bases; unmatched junction nucleotides: 11. CDR3 size: 15 residues. CDR3 amino acids: CASSKRQGGDYEQYF. The CDR3 coding sequence is TGTGCCAGCAGCAAAAGACAGGGTGGGGACTACGAGCAGTACTTC.

V gene TRBV2 combines with J gene TRBJ2-1; D may correspond to TRBD1 or TRBD2 (5 bases each). CDR1 and CDR2 from the germline V gene are SNHLY and FYNNEI. The CDR3 is made up of 12 amino acids. Trimming took off 6 bases at V and 12 bases at J, with 15 bases between the two ends. CDR3 coding DNA: TGTGCCAGCAGGTCCGGGGACGTGGGGCAGTTCTTC. It encodes CASRSGDVGQFF.

J is TRBJ2-5 and V is TRBV12-3 or TRBV12-4; possible D gene TRBD2, 6 bases. The CDR3 contains 14 residues. Between the trimmed V and J ends, which lost 6 bases and 9 bases, there was a span of 20 bases. The CDR3 region has the DNA TGTGCCAGCAGACCTGGGACTTCCACCAGGGCCCAGTACTTC. Translating gives CASRPGTSTRAQYF.

This CDR3 reads CASSQESASLYEQYF. CDR3 bases: TGCGCCAGCAGCCAAGAATCTGCTTCCCTTTACGAGCAGTACTTC. The rearrangement links TRBV4-1 to TRBJ2-5; D is unresolved. The J call may be incorrect, as the DNA end agrees better with TRBJ2-7. Germline V gives CDR1 MGHRA, CDR2 YSYEKL. This CDR3 contains 15 residues.

This clonotype appeared a single time. V and J are TRBV6-2 or TRBV6-3 and TRBJ1-2, with D tentatively TRBD1 (5 bases). The germline V gene has CDR1 MNHEY and CDR2 SVGEGT. This CDR3 spans 14 amino acids. V was cut by 5 bases and J by 4 bases, with 14 bases left in between. CDR3 loop: CASSRDASSYGYTF. CDR3 sequence (DNA): TGTGCCAGCAGTCGGGACGCAAGTTCCTATGGCTACACCTTC.

This clonotype was found once. The genes are TRBV7-2 and TRBJ1-1; 7 positions match TRBD1. CDR1 SGHTA and CDR2 FQGNSA come from the germline V gene. This CDR3 has 18 amino acids. V was clipped by 5 bases and J by 5 bases; unmatched bases: 20. DNA of the CDR3: TGTGCCAGCAGCCTCCTCGGCCTCCAGGGGGGTCCCCGTACTGAAGCTTTCTTT. The encoded protein is CASSLLGLQGGPRTEAFF. Drawing the rest from reference TRBV7-2 and TRBJ1-1, the complete variable domain is GAGVSQSPSNKVTEKGKDVELRCDPISGHTALYWYRQSLGQGLEFLIYFQGNSAPDKSGLPSDRFSAERTGGSVSTLTIQRTQQEDSAVYLCASSLLGLQGGPRTEAFFGQGTRLTVV.

V and J are TRBV11-2 and TRBJ2-1; D gene unclear. Looked up from germline, CDR1 is SGHAT and CDR2 is FQNNGV. This CDR3 comprises 14 residues. The germline V and J ends were trimmed by 5 bases and 4 bases, with 12 bases remaining between them. The CDR3 loop reads CASSPLDPYNEQFF. The CDR3 nucleotides are TGTGCCAGCAGCCCCTTGGACCCTTACAATGAGCAGTTCTTC.

This sequence joins TRBV12-3 or TRBV12-4 and TRBJ2-7, with D maybe TRBD2 (6 bases). V was pared by 6 bases and J by 0 bases, with 12 bases between. CDR3 length: 14 amino acids. CDR3 protein: CASRDSGSSYEQYF. Here the CDR3 DNA reads TGTGCCAGCAGGGATAGCGGTAGCTCCTACGAGCAGTACTTC.

The chain has TRBV5-1 and TRBJ2-3; D is unclear. The germline CDR1 and CDR2 sequences are SGHRS and YFSETQ. The CDR3 has 16 residues. Trimming shortened V by 4 bases and J by 7 bases, and 22 bases separated the two germline ends. Here the CDR3 DNA reads TGCGCCAGCAGCACCTCCGATAGCAATCCCCTTTATACGCAGTATTTT. Amino acid sequence: CASSTSDSNPLYTQYF.